This T cell receptor (beta chain) was sequenced in a study of T cells in Graves' hyperthyroidism and ophthalmopathy. The CDR3 length is 14 residues. Trimming removed 0 bases at V and 5 bases at J, with 14 bases between. The germline V gene encodes CDR1 DFQATT and CDR2 SNEGSKA (reference sequence). Ten or more counts support this clonotype. Its target is not known. Amplification yielded TCR beta CDR3 regions, with RNA transcripts as the source. An initial round of RT-PCR targeting the TCR CDR3 relied on the HTBI primer set. TCRdb processed the multiplex PCR reads anew with MiXCR; each CDR3 protein has one entry. This table has around 400,000 distinct CDR3 sequences, about 13% appearing once. The study, taken as a whole, reports: Classification by a 13 V-J model distinguished ophthalmopathy from stable hyperthyroidism.

Patients counted as stable if ophthalmopathy did not develop within 18 months. Every diagnosis used clinical symptoms, serum thyroxine and TRAb, thyroid ultrasound and orbital computed tomography. The PBMCs were sourced from fresh peripheral blood (approximately 9 ml). This chain joins TRBV20-1 and TRBJ2-7; no clear D gene. Sequenced material: blood. This receptor was identified in a woman younger than 30 with Graves' hyperthyroidism. In DNA form, the CDR3 reads TGCAGTGCTAGAGATCTAGGCAGGTGGGACGAGCAGTACTTC. Amino acid sequence: CSARDLGRWDEQYF.